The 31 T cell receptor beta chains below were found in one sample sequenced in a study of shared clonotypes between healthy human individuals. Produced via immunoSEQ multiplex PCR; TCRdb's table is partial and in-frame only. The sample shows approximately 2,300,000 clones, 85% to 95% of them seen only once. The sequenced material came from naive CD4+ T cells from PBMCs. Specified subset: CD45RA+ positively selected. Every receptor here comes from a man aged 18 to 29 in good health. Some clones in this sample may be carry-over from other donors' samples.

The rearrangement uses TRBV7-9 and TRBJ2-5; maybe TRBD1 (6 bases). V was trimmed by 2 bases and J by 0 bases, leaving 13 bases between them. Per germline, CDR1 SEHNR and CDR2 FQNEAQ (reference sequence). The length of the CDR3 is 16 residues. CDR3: CASSLPPTGNQETQYF. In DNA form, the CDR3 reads TGTGCCAGCAGCTTACCGCCGACAGGCAACCAAGAGACCCAGTACTTC.

CDR3 DNA: TGCGCCAGCAGTAAAGATAACTATGGCTACACCTTC. It specifies CASSKDNYGYTF. This chain joins TRBV5-1 and TRBJ1-2, with D uncertain. The V gene's germline CDR1 is SGHRS and CDR2 YFSETQ. Between the trimmed V and J ends, which lost 5 bases and 1 base, there was a span of 6 bases. The CDR3 extends over 12 amino acids. The full variable domain, rest sourced from reference TRBV5-1 and TRBJ1-2, is KAGVTQTPRYLIKTRGQQVTLSCSPISGHRSVSWYQQTPGQGLQFLFEYFSETQRNKGNFPGRFSGRQFSNSRSEMNVSTLELGDSALYLCASSKDNYGYTFGSGTRLTVV.

CDR3 coding DNA: TGTGCCAGCAGCTTAGACGGGCCGCCCTCTGGAAACACCATATATTTT. It is translated as CASSLDGPPSGNTIYF. The chain employs TRBV9 and TRBJ1-3, with no clear D. V was clipped by 4 bases and J by 0 bases, with 14 bases between them. The CDR3 covers 16 residues. Looked up from germline, CDR1 is SGDLS and CDR2 is YYNGEE. The full variable domain, its missing parts supplied by reference TRBV9 and TRBJ1-3, is DSGVTQTPKHLITATGQRVTLRCSPRSGDLSVYWYQQSLDQGLQFLIQYYNGEERAKGNILERFSAQQFPDLHSELNLSSLELGDSALYFCASSLDGPPSGNTIYFGEGSWLTVV.

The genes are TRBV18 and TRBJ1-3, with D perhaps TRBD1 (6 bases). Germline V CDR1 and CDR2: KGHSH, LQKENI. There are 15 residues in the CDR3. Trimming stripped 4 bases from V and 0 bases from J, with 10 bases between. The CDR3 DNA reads TGTGCCAGCTCACGGAGGACAGTCTCTGGAAACACCATATATTTT. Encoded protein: CASSRRTVSGNTIYF.

CDR3 region: CASSRGGAGGANVLTF. CDR3 sequence (DNA): TGTGCCAGCAGCAGAGGGGGCGCGGGTGGGGCCAACGTCCTGACTTTC. The chain couples TRBV5-8 to TRBJ2-6; 7 bases line up with TRBD1. There are 16 residues in the CDR3. Looked up from germline, CDR1 is SGHTS and CDR2 is YDEGEE. V was clipped by 4 bases and J by 3 bases; unmatched bases: 7.

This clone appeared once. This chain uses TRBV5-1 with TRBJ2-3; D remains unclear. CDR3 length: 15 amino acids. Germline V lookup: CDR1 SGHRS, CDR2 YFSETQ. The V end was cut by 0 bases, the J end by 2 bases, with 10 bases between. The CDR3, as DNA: TGCGCCAGCAGCTTGGCTAGGGTTCACACAGATACGCAGTATTTT. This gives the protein CASSLARVHTDTQYF.

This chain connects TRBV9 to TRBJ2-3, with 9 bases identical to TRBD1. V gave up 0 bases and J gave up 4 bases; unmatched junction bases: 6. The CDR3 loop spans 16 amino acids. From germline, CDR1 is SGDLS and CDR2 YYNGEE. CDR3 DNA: TGTGCCAGCAGCGTAGAAGGGACAGGGCTGGCAGATACGCAGTATTTT. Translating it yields CASSVEGTGLADTQYF.

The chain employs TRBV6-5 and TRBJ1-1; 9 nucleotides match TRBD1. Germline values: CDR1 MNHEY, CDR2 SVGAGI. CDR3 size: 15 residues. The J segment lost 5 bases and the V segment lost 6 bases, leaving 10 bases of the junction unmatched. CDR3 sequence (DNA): TGTGCCAGCAGACAGGGGGCCGTGGGGAGAACTGAAGCTTTCTTT. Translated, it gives CASRQGAVGRTEAFF.

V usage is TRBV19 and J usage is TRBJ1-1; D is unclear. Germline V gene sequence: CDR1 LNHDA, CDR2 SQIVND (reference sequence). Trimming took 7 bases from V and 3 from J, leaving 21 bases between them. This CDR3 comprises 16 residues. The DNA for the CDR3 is TGTGCCAGTATAAAGATTTCCGGCCGGCGGGACACTGAAGCTTTCTTT. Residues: CASIKISGRRDTEAFF. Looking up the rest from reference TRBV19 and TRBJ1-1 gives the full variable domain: DGGITQSPKYLFRKEGQNVTLSCEQNLNHDAMYWYRQDPGQGLRLIYYSQIVNDFQKGDIAEGYSVSREKKESFPLTVTSAQKNPTAFYLCASIKISGRRDTEAFFGQGTRLTVV.

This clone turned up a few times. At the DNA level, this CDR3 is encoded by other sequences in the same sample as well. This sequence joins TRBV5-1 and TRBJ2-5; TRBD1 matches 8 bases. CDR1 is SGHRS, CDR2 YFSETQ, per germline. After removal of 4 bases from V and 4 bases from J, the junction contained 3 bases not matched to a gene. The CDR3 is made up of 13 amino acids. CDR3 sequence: CASSRTGRETQYF. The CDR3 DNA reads TGCGCCAGCAGCCGGACAGGGAGAGAGACCCAGTACTTC.

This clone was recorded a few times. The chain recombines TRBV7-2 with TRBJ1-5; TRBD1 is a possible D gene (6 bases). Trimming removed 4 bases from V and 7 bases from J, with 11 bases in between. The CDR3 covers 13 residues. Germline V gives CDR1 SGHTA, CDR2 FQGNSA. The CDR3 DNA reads TGTGCCAGCAGCTCACAGGGCGGCCAGCCCCAGCATTTT. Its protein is CASSSQGGQPQHF. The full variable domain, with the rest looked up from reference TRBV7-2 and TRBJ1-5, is GAGVSQSPSNKVTEKGKDVELRCDPISGHTALYWYRQSLGQGLEFLIYFQGNSAPDKSGLPSDRFSAERTGGSVSTLTIQRTQQEDSAVYLCASSSQGGQPQHFGDGTRLSIL.

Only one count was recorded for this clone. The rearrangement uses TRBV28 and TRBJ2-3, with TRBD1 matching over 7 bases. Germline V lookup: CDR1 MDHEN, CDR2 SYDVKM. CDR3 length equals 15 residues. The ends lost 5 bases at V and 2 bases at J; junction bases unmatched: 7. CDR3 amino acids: CASSRGQFYTDTQYF. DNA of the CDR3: TGTGCCAGCAGTCGGGGACAGTTTTACACAGATACGCAGTATTTT.

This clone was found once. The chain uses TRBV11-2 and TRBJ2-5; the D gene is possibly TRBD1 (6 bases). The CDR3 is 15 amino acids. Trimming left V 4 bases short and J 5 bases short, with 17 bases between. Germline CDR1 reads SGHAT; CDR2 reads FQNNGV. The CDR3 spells CASSSMAGAVETQYF. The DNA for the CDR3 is TGTGCCAGCAGCTCTATGGCAGGGGCTGTGGAGACCCAGTACTTC.

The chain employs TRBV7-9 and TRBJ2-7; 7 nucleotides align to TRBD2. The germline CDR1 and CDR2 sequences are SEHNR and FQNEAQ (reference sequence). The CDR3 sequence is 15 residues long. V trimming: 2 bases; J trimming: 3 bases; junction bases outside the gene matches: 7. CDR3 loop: CASSLPGGSRYEQYF. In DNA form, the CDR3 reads TGTGCCAGCAGCTTACCTGGCGGGAGCCGCTACGAGCAGTACTTC.

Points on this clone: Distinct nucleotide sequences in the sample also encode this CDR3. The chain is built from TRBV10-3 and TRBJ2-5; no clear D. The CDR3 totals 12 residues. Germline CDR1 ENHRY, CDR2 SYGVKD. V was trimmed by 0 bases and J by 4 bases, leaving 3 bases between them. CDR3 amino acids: CAISESTETQYF. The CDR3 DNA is TGTGCCATCAGTGAGTCGACAGAGACCCAGTACTTC.

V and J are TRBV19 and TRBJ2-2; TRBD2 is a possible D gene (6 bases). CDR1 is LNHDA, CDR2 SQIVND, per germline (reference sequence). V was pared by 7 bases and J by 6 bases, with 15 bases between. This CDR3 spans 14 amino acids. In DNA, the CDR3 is TGTGCCAGTACCCGGAGGGAAGGATCCGGGGAGCTGTTTTTT. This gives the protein CASTRREGSGELFF.

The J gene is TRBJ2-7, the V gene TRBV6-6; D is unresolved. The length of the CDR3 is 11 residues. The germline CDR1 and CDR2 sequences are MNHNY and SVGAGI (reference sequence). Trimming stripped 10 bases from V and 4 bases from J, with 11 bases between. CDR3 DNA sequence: TGTGCCACCGCGGCTGGGTACGAGCAGTACTTC. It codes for CATAAGYEQYF.

In DNA form, the CDR3 reads TGTGCCAGCAGCCCCGAGTCCGGGCGCAATGAGCAGTTCTTC. This translates into CASSPESGRNEQFF. The gene calls are TRBV9 and TRBJ2-1; D ambiguous. The V end was cut by 4 bases, the J end by 6 bases, with 14 bases between. The CDR3 runs to 14 residues. Germline values: CDR1 SGDLS, CDR2 YYNGEE.

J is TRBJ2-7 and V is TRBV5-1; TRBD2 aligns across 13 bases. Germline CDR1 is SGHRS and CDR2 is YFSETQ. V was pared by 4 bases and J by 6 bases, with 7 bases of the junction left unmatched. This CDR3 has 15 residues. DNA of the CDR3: TGCGCCAGCAGCACCGGGACTAGCGGGACGTTCGAGCAGTACTTC. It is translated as CASSTGTSGTFEQYF.

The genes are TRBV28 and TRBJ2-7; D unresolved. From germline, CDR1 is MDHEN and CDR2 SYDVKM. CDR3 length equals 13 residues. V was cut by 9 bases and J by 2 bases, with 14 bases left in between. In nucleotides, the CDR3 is TGTGCCAGTATAAAACGGAGTCCCTACGAGCAGTACTTC. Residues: CASIKRSPYEQYF.

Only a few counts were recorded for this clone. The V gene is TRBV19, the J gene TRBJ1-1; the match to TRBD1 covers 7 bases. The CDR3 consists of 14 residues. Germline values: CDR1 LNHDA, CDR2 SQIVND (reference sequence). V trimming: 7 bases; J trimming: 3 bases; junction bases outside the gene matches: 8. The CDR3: CASMEGARYTEAFF. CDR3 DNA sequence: TGTGCCAGTATGGAGGGGGCTCGGTACACTGAAGCTTTCTTT.

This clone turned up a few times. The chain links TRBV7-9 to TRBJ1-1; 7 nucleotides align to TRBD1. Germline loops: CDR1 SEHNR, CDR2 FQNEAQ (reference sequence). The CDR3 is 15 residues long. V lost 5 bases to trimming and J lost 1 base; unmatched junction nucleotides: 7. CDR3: CASSITGDWNTEAFF. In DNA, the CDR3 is TGTGCCAGCAGCATCACAGGGGACTGGAACACTGAAGCTTTCTTT.

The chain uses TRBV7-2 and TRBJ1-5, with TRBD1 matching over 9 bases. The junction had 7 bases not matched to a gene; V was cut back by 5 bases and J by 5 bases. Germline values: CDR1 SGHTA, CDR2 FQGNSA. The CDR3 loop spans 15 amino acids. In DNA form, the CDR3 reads TGTGCCAGCAGCAGCGACAGGGGGACCTATCAGCCCCAGCATTTT. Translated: CASSSDRGTYQPQHF.

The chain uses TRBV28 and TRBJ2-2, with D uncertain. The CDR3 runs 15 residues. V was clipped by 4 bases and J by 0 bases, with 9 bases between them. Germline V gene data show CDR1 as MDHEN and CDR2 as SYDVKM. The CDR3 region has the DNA TGTGCCAGCAGTTCCGACATCGCGAACACCGGGGAGCTGTTTTTT. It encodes CASSSDIANTGELFF.

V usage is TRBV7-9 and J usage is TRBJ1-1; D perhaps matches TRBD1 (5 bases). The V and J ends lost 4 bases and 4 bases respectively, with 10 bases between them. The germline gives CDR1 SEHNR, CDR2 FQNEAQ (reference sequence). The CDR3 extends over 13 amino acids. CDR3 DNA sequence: TGTGCCAGCAGCTCCCACGGGGGCACTGAAGCTTTCTTT. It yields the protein CASSSHGGTEAFF.

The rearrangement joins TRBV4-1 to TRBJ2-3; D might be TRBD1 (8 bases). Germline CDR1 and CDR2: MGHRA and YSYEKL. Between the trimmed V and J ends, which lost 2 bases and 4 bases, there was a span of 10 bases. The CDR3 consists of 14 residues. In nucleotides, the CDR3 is TGCGCCAGCAGCCAAACAGGGGGGGCAGATACGCAGTATTTT. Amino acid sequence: CASSQTGGADTQYF.

The CDR3 reads CASSFQDFYEQYF. The CDR3 DNA sequence: TGTGCCAGCAGCTTTCAGGACTTCTACGAGCAGTACTTC. This rearrangement joins TRBV7-2 to TRBJ2-7; maybe TRBD2 (5 bases). The V gene lost 3 bases and the J gene lost 3 bases, with 9 bases spanning the gap. The germline V gene has CDR1 SGHTA and CDR2 FQGNSA. The CDR3 sequence is 13 residues long. The whole variable domain, filled in from reference TRBV7-2 and TRBJ2-7, reads GAGVSQSPSNKVTEKGKDVELRCDPISGHTALYWYRQSLGQGLEFLIYFQGNSAPDKSGLPSDRFSAERTGGSVSTLTIQRTQQEDSAVYLCASSFQDFYEQYFGPGTRLTVT.

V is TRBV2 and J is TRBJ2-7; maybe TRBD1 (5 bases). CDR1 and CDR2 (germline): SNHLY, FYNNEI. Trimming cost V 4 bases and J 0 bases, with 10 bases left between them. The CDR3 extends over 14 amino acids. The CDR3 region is CASSVRRDSYEQYF. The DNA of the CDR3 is TGTGCCAGCAGTGTTCGCAGGGACTCCTACGAGCAGTACTTC.

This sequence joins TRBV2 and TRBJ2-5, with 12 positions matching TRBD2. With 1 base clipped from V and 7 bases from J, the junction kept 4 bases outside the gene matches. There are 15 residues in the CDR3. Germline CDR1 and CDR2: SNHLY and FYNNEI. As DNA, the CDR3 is TGTGCCAGCAGTGAAGGACTAGCGGGAGTTGGGACCCAGTACTTC. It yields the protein CASSEGLAGVGTQYF.

DNA of the CDR3: TGCGCCAGCAGCCAAGGTGGGAAGGGGGGCACTGAAGCTTTCTTT. It yields the protein CASSQGGKGGTEAFF. This chain links TRBV4-3 with TRBJ1-1, with D maybe TRBD1 (6 bases). V was pared by 1 base and J by 4 bases, with 13 bases between. CDR1 is LGHNA, CDR2 YSLEER, per germline. CDR3 length equals 15 residues.

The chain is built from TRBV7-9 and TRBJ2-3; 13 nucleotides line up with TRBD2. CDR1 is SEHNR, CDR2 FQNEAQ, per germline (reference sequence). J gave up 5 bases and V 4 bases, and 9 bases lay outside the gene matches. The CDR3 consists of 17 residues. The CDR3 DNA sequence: TGTGCCAGCAGCTCCGTCGGACTAGCGGGAGTTATAGATACGCAGTATTTT. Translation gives CASSSVGLAGVIDTQYF.